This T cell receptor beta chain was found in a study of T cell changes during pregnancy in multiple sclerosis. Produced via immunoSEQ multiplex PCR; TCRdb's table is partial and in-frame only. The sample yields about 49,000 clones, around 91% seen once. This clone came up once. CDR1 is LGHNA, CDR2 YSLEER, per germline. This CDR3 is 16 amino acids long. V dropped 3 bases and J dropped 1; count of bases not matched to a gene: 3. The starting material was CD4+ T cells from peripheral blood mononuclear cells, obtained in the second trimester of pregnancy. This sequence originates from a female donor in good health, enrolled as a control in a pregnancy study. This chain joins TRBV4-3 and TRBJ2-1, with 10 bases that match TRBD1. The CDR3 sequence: CASSQGQGNSYNEQFF. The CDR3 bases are TGCGCCAGCAGCCAGGGACAGGGGAATTCCTACAATGAGCAGTTCTTC.